One sample yielded the 24 T cell receptor beta chains listed below, sequenced in a study of T cell changes during pregnancy in multiple sclerosis. Sequencing used immunoSEQ multiplex PCR; TCRdb keeps in-frame clones, though not all of them. The data contain around 69,000 clones, about 92% of them singletons. Here the sequenced sample was peripheral blood, taken in the third trimester of pregnancy. These receptors were collected from a female donor in good health, enrolled as a control in a pregnancy study.

J is TRBJ2-1 and V is TRBV6-1, with 9 nucleotides matching TRBD1. The CDR3 extends over 17 amino acids. After removal of 4 bases from V and 3 bases from J, the junction contained 10 bases not matched to a gene. Looked up from germline, CDR1 is MNHNS and CDR2 is SASEGT. The CDR3 DNA is TGTGCCAGCAGTGCCCCCCCACAGGGGGCCATCTACAATGAGCAGTTCTTC. This encodes CASSAPPQGAIYNEQFF.

The chain is built from TRBV7-6 and TRBJ2-1; 11 bases are shared with TRBD2. Germline CDR1 reads SGHVS; CDR2 reads FNYEAQ. With 4 bases clipped from V and 3 bases from J, the junction kept 8 bases outside the gene matches. This CDR3 region has 17 residues. The CDR3 DNA sequence: TGTGCCAGCAGCTCATCGGGACTAGCGGAATTCTACAATGAGCAGTTCTTC. As protein: CASSSSGLAEFYNEQFF. Full variable domain (missing parts from reference TRBV7-6 and TRBJ2-1): GAGVSQSPRYKVTKRGQDVALRCDPISGHVSLYWYRQALGQGPEFLTYFNYEAQQDKSGLPNDRFSAERPEGSISTLTIQRTEQRDSAMYRCASSSSGLAEFYNEQFFGPGTRLTVL.

This chain uses TRBV5-4 with TRBJ2-1, with a weak D call TRBD1 (6 bases). The ends were cut back, 4 bases at V and 4 bases at J, with 15 bases in the middle. The V gene's germline CDR1 is SGHNT and CDR2 YYREEE (reference sequence). The CDR3 runs 15 residues. Written as DNA, the CDR3 is TGTGCCAGCAGCCCACCTACGACAGGATACAATGAGCAGTTCTTC. It codes for CASSPPTTGYNEQFF.

This clone ranks as medium-sized. The chain links TRBV5-6 to TRBJ2-1, with 14 positions matching TRBD2. The CDR3 is 17 amino acids. Trimming removed 3 bases from V and 0 bases from J; junction bases left unmatched: 2. Germline V gene sequence: CDR1 SGHDT, CDR2 YYEEEE. The CDR3 region is CASSSGTSGSSYNEQFF. CDR3 nucleotides: TGTGCCAGCAGCTCCGGGACTAGCGGGAGCTCCTACAATGAGCAGTTCTTC.

This clone was detected a few times. The gene calls are TRBV4-3 and TRBJ2-7; 9 bases fit TRBD1. V lost 2 bases, J lost 8 bases, and 10 bases stayed unmatched. CDR3 length: 15 amino acids. CDR1 LGHNA and CDR2 YSLEER come from the germline V gene. The CDR3 protein is CASSQRQGEASQQYF. CDR3 DNA sequence: TGCGCCAGCAGCCAACGACAGGGGGAAGCCTCCCAGCAGTACTTC.

This clone was counted a single time. The rearrangement links TRBV28 to TRBJ2-7, with D perhaps TRBD1 (5 bases). Looked up from germline, CDR1 is MDHEN and CDR2 is SYDVKM. The CDR3 loop spans 12 amino acids. The V gene lost 5 bases and the J gene lost 4 bases, with 9 bases spanning the gap. The DNA of the CDR3 is TGTGCCAGCAGTCAAAAGGGGTACGAGCAGTACTTC. Amino acids: CASSQKGYEQYF.

V is TRBV9 and J is TRBJ2-3; the match to TRBD2 covers 9 bases. This CDR3 region has 16 residues. Looked up from germline, CDR1 is SGDLS and CDR2 is YYNGEE. Trimming at V came to 0 bases and at J to 2 bases, leaving 4 bases not matched to a gene. The CDR3 loop is CASSVGLAGITDTQYF. CDR3 sequence (DNA): TGTGCCAGCAGCGTAGGTCTAGCGGGGATCACAGATACGCAGTATTTT.

The chain employs TRBV6-1 and TRBJ2-7; 10 nucleotides agree with TRBD1. The junction had 3 bases not matched to a gene; V was cut back by 6 bases and J by 1 base. Looked up from germline, CDR1 is MNHNS and CDR2 is SASEGT. CDR3 size: 14 residues. CDR3 sequence: CASREGQGSYEQYF. The CDR3 DNA follows: TGTGCCAGCAGGGAGGGACAGGGGTCCTACGAGCAGTACTTC.

The chain recombines TRBV19 with TRBJ2-1; TRBD2 is a possible D gene (5 bases). In germline, CDR1 is LNHDA, CDR2 SQIVND (reference sequence). The CDR3 sequence is 12 residues long. The V gene lost 4 bases and the J gene lost 6 bases, with 7 bases spanning the gap. The CDR3 region is CASSRGANEQFF. The CDR3 nucleotides are TGTGCCAGTAGTAGGGGAGCCAATGAGCAGTTCTTC.

This chain joins TRBV15 and TRBJ2-7; possible D gene TRBD2, 5 bases. Germline lookup yields CDR1 LNHNV and CDR2 YYDKDF (reference sequence). Between the trimmed V and J ends, which lost 0 bases and 4 bases, there was a span of 10 bases. The CDR3 runs 14 residues. CDR3 sequence reads: CATSRDISGYEQYF. In nucleotides, the CDR3 is TGTGCCACCAGCAGAGATATTTCGGGATACGAGCAGTACTTC.

The chain recombines TRBV27 with TRBJ2-3; perhaps TRBD2 as D (6 bases). V gave up 5 bases and J gave up 2 bases, with 14 bases separating them. Germline CDR1 reads MNHEY; CDR2 reads SMNVEV (reference sequence). The CDR3 totals 15 residues. The CDR3 sequence: CASSPLGGNTDTQYF. CDR3 bases: TGTGCCAGCAGTCCCCTCGGGGGTAACACAGATACGCAGTATTTT.

The chain uses TRBV19 and TRBJ1-2, with D perhaps matching TRBD1 (6 bases). Trimming stripped 3 bases from V and 6 bases from J, with 11 bases between. The germline CDR1 and CDR2 sequences are LNHDA and SQIVND (reference sequence). The CDR3 is 13 residues long. CDR3 nucleotide sequence: TGTGCCAGTAGTATTAGGGCAGGGGATGGCTACACCTTC. Amino acid sequence: CASSIRAGDGYTF.

The V gene is TRBV5-1, the J gene TRBJ2-1; 15 positions match TRBD2. Germline CDR1 and CDR2: SGHRS and YFSETQ. CDR3 length: 22 amino acids. V trimming: 0 bases; J trimming: 5 bases; junction bases outside the gene matches: 18. The DNA for the CDR3 is TGCGCCAGCAGCTTGGTCCGTATCCCGGGACTAGCGGGGGGCCCGGGGGACAATGAGCAGTTCTTC. Its translation is CASSLVRIPGLAGGPGDNEQFF.

V gene TRBV7-3 combines with J gene TRBJ2-2; 9 bases are shared with TRBD1. Germline values: CDR1 SGHTA, CDR2 FQGTGA. The V gene end was trimmed by 5 bases and the J gene end by 5 bases; junction bases not matched to a gene: 9. This CDR3 has 16 amino acids. The CDR3 bases are TGTGCCAGCAGCGGATCCGGGACAGGGAGAACCGGGGAGCTGTTTTTT. Protein sequence: CASSGSGTGRTGELFF.

CDR3 region: CASSQNEGGDGYTF. CDR3 in DNA: TGCGCCAGCAGTCAGAACGAGGGAGGGGATGGCTACACCTTC. The V and J genes are TRBV5-1 and TRBJ1-2; D might be TRBD1 (5 bases). This CDR3 contains 14 residues. Germline V CDR1 and CDR2: SGHRS, YFSETQ. The germline V and J ends were trimmed by 5 bases and 6 bases, with 17 bases remaining between them.

The chain links TRBV27 to TRBJ1-2, with D possibly being TRBD1 (5 bases). The CDR3 sequence is 13 residues long. Germline CDR1 reads MNHEY; CDR2 reads SMNVEV (reference sequence). Trimming removed 6 bases at V and 2 bases at J, with 10 bases between. CDR3 bases: TGTGCCAGCAGACCCCAGGGCAACTATGGCTACACCTTC. Protein: CASRPQGNYGYTF.

The chain recombines TRBV7-3 with TRBJ2-1; 7 nucleotides agree with TRBD2. Trimming cost V 1 base and J 5 bases; bases outside gene matches: 8. The CDR3 is 16 amino acids. Germline assignment: CDR1 SGHTA and CDR2 FQGTGA. In DNA, the CDR3 is TGTGCCAGCAGCTTAAGGAGCCCTAGCGGTAACAATGAGCAGTTCTTC. Translating it yields CASSLRSPSGNNEQFF. The full variable domain, completed using reference TRBV7-3 and TRBJ2-1, is GAGVSQTPSNKVTEKGKYVELRCDPISGHTALYWYRQSLGQGPEFLIYFQGTGAADDSGLPNDRFFAVRPEGSVSTLKIQRTERGDSAVYLCASSLRSPSGNNEQFFGPGTRLTVL.

The chain couples TRBV5-1 to TRBJ1-1; 7 bases are a match to TRBD1. Germline V lookup: CDR1 SGHRS, CDR2 YFSETQ. Unmatched junction bases numbered 5, after V lost 5 bases and J lost 1 base. CDR3 length equals 14 residues. CDR3 bases: TGCGCCAGCAGAGGTTGGGACAGGAACACTGAAGCTTTCTTT. This codes for CASRGWDRNTEAFF.

The V call is TRBV19, the J call TRBJ1-3; the D gene is possibly TRBD1 (5 bases). This CDR3 region has 15 residues. V lost 10 bases and J lost 0, with 16 bases in between. From germline, CDR1 is LNHDA and CDR2 SQIVND (reference sequence). For the CDR3, the DNA is TGTGCCACACGGGACGGGAGCCTCTCTGGAAACACCATATATTTT. It translates to CATRDGSLSGNTIYF.

This rearrangement joins TRBV20-1 to TRBJ1-2; the D is unclear. The germline V gene has CDR1 DFQATT and CDR2 SNEGSKA (reference sequence). V was clipped by 6 bases and J by 10 bases, with 15 bases between them. The CDR3 has 11 amino acids. The CDR3: CSAPTKSAYTF. The CDR3 coding sequence is TGCAGTGCCCCCACCAAGAGTGCCTACACCTTC.

This chain uses TRBV7-2 with TRBJ2-2, with 8 bases lining up with TRBD2. The CDR3 covers 14 residues. The junction had 3 bases not matched to a gene; V was cut back by 5 bases and J by 4 bases. Per the germline V gene, CDR1 is SGHTA and CDR2 is FQGNSA. CDR3 sequence: CASSVLAATGELFF. As DNA, the CDR3 is TGTGCCAGCAGCGTACTAGCGGCCACCGGGGAGCTGTTTTTT. Full variable domain (outside the CDR3, taken from reference TRBV7-2 and TRBJ2-2): GAGVSQSPSNKVTEKGKDVELRCDPISGHTALYWYRQSLGQGLEFLIYFQGNSAPDKSGLPSDRFSAERTGGSVSTLTIQRTQQEDSAVYLCASSVLAATGELFFGEGSRLTVL.

The CDR3 loop reads CASSLAQDTQYF. The CDR3 DNA reads TGTGCCAGCAGCTTGGCCCAAGATACGCAGTATTTT. V and J are TRBV5-4 and TRBJ2-3; D call uncertain. The CDR3 consists of 12 residues. From germline, CDR1 is SGHNT and CDR2 YYREEE (reference sequence). Deletions cut 0 bases from V and 5 bases from J, with 4 bases between.

Only one count was recorded for this clone. In DNA form, the CDR3 reads TGTGCCAGCAGTCAGACGGGGAATTCACCCCTCCACTTT. It translates to CASSQTGNSPLHF. V gene TRBV6-4 combines with J gene TRBJ1-6; D is uncertain. The CDR3 has 13 amino acids. V was cut by 5 bases and J by 7 bases, with 9 bases left in between. In germline, CDR1 is MRHNA, CDR2 SNTAGT.

The CDR3 DNA reads as TGCGCCAGCAGCCTACAGGTGACTGGGGCCAACGTCCTGACTTTC. Amino acid sequence: CASSLQVTGANVLTF. The J gene is TRBJ2-6, the V gene TRBV5-1; D is possibly TRBD1 (5 bases). The CDR3 loop spans 15 amino acids. Germline V gene sequence: CDR1 SGHRS, CDR2 YFSETQ. Trimming took off 4 bases at V and 2 bases at J, with 10 bases between the two ends.